A selection of T cell receptor beta chains follows, all from one sample in a study of blood T cell repertoires in COVID-19. The data were produced by immunoSEQ multiplex PCR, yet TCRdb's version contains in-frame clones alone and is incomplete. The top ten clones hold 9.5% to 15% of a sample with fewer than 250,000 clones, roughly 80% of them seen once. The sample comprised peripheral blood. These receptors originate from a woman between 50 and 59 years old with acute or convalescent COVID-19. CDR3s include the opening cysteine and the closing phenylalanine or tryptophan. D genes are given only for firm matches. Not every row has a clone size; where given, it reads once, few, many or a size class.

>once|TRBV18|TRBD1|TRBJ1-5
CASSGDRARNQPQHF
TGTGCCAGCTCTGGGGACAGGGCACGCAATCAGCCCCAGCATTTT
>.|TRBV5-4|.|TRBJ2-1
CASSLSMQGHEQFF
TGTGCCAGCAGCTTGAGCATGCAGGGCCATGAGCAGTTCTTC
>.|TRBV5-1|.|TRBJ2-7
CASSSDSYEQYF
TGCGCCAGCAGCTCGGACAGCTACGAGCAGTACTTC
>once|TRBV5-1|TRBD1|TRBJ1-1
CASSFPGQGANEAFF
TGCGCCAGCAGCTTTCCGGGACAGGGAGCGAATGAAGCTTTCTTT
>.|TRBV28|TRBD2|TRBJ2-1
CASSYWEGLVNEQFF
TGTGCCAGCAGCTATTGGGAGGGCCTAGTGAATGAGCAGTTCTTC
>.|TRBV2|TRBD2|TRBJ2-7
CASRWNSGGYEQYF
TGTGCCAGCAGATGGAATAGCGGGGGCTACGAGCAGTACTTC
>.|TRBV11-3|TRBD1|TRBJ2-1
CASSPQAGTGGHEQFF
TGTGCCAGCAGCCCCCAGGCCGGGACAGGGGGCCATGAGCAGTTCTTC
>.|TRBV19|.|TRBJ1-2
CASSIPGGANYGYTF
TGTGCCAGTAGTATCCCCGGCGGGGCAAACTATGGCTACACCTTC
>.|TRBV5-6|TRBD2|TRBJ2-3
CASSSTSGSSTDTQYF
TGTGCCAGCAGCTCAACTAGCGGGTCTAGCACAGATACGCAGTATTTT
>.|TRBV19|TRBD2|TRBJ2-1
CASSMIGLAGSYNEQFF
TGTGCCAGTAGTATGATCGGACTAGCGGGCTCCTACAATGAGCAGTTCTTC
>.|TRBV19|TRBD2|TRBJ2-5
CASSMGLAGGIQETQYF
TGTGCCAGTAGTATGGGACTAGCGGGGGGCATCCAAGAGACCCAGTACTTC
>.|TRBV5-6|TRBD1|TRBJ2-2
CASSPGGQAARELFF
TGTGCCAGCAGCCCAGGGGGACAGGCGGCTCGGGAGCTGTTTTTT
>many|TRBV19|TRBD1|TRBJ1-2
CASSIDLQTGTNYGYTF
TGTGCCAGTAGTATAGATCTTCAGACAGGGACGAACTATGGCTACACCTTC
>.|TRBV28|TRBD2|TRBJ2-7
CASSSYSGGAYEQYF
TGTGCCAGCAGTTCCTATAGCGGGGGTGCCTACGAGCAGTACTTC
>.|TRBV6-5|.|TRBJ1-5
CASRHREWSNQPQHF
TGTGCCAGCAGGCACAGGGAATGGAGCAATCAGCCCCAGCATTTT
>.|TRBV5-1|.|TRBJ2-7
CASSLAPGNYEQYF
TGCGCCAGCAGCTTGGCCCCAGGGAACTACGAGCAGTACTTC
>.|TRBV28|.|TRBJ1-1
CASSPGQSRAFF
TGTGCCAGCAGTCCCGGCCAGTCTAGAGCTTTCTTT
>.|TRBV27|TRBD1|TRBJ1-1
CASSQRQGAYLNTEAFF
TGTGCCAGCAGCCAAAGACAGGGGGCTTACCTGAACACTGAAGCTTTCTTT
>.|TRBV11-2|TRBD1|TRBJ1-2
CASSSYRGNTF
TGTGCCAGCAGCTCCTACAGGGGAAACACCTTC
>many|TRBV19|.|TRBJ2-7
CASRKEQGSHEQYF
TGTGCCAGTAGAAAGGAACAGGGTTCCCACGAGCAGTACTTC
>.|TRBV15|TRBD2|TRBJ2-7
CATSRALAGPYEQYF
TGTGCCACCAGCAGAGCTCTAGCGGGACCCTACGAGCAGTACTTC
>.|TRBV10-3|.|TRBJ2-4
CAISESFGHGFDIQYF
TGTGCCATCAGTGAGTCGTTTGGACACGGCTTTGACATTCAGTACTTC
>.|TRBV27|TRBD2|TRBJ2-7
CASSLNGQGGYEQYF
TGTGCCAGCAGTTTAAATGGGCAGGGAGGGTACGAGCAGTACTTC
>few|TRBV7-2|TRBD1|TRBJ1-6
CASSPWTGDSPLHF
TGTGCCAGCAGCCCCTGGACAGGGGATTCACCCCTCCACTTT
>.|TRBV7-8|.|TRBJ1-3
CASSGGQGNTIYF
TGTGCCAGCAGCGGAGGACAGGGAAACACCATATATTTT
>once|TRBV28|TRBD1|TRBJ1-1
CASSRRQGLNTEAFF
TGTGCCAGCAGCCGACGACAGGGTTTGAACACTGAAGCTTTCTTT
>.|TRBV7-2|.|TRBJ2-7
CASSTRAPAYEQYF
TGTGCCAGCAGCACGCGGGCCCCTGCCTACGAGCAGTACTTC
>.|TRBV7-9|TRBD2|TRBJ2-1
CASSERLASYNEQFF
TGTGCCAGCAGCGAGAGACTAGCTTCCTACAATGAGCAGTTCTTC
>few|TRBV4-3|.|TRBJ1-4
CASSPGTGATNEKLFF
TGCGCCAGCAGCCCGGGAACCGGTGCAACTAATGAAAAACTGTTTTTT
>.|TRBV19|TRBD2|TRBJ2-2
CASSMASGSSNTGELFF
TGTGCCAGTAGTATGGCTAGCGGGAGCTCGAACACCGGGGAGCTGTTTTTT
>.|TRBV7-2|TRBD2|TRBJ2-7
CASSSQTSGSYEQYF
TGTGCCAGCAGCTCCCAAACTAGCGGGAGCTACGAGCAGTACTTC
>.|TRBV4-3|.|TRBJ1-1
CASSQEYRVSTEAFF
TGCGCCAGCAGCCAAGAGTACAGGGTGAGCACTGAAGCTTTCTTT
>.|TRBV2|.|TRBJ2-2
CAIKITGTTNTGELFF
TGTGCCATCAAGATCACCGGGACAACGAACACCGGGGAGCTGTTTTTT
>once|TRBV30|TRBD1|TRBJ2-7
CAWTHRDRGNDEQYF
TGTGCCTGGACCCACCGGGACAGGGGAAATGACGAGCAGTACTTC
>.|TRBV29-1|.|TRBJ1-1
CSVKFDIRTEAFF
TGCAGCGTTAAATTCGACATTCGCACTGAAGCTTTCTTT
>few|TRBV27|.|TRBJ2-7
CASSSGRAYEQYF
TGTGCCAGCAGTTCCGGCAGGGCCTACGAGCAGTACTTC
>.|TRBV2|.|TRBJ2-3
CASIRDTSDTQYF
TGTGCCAGCATCAGGGATACCTCAGATACGCAGTATTTT
>.|TRBV18|.|TRBJ2-3
CASSPTGSDVSDTQYF
TGTGCCAGCTCACCGACCGGGTCGGATGTTTCGGATACGCAGTATTTT
>.|TRBV6-5|.|TRBJ1-1
CATQSGHYTEAFF
TGTGCCACCCAGTCCGGACACTACACTGAAGCTTTCTTT
>.|TRBV10-1|.|TRBJ1-1
CASRRTPNTEAFF
TGCGCCAGCAGGCGGACACCCAACACTGAAGCTTTCTTT
>.|TRBV28|.|TRBJ1-3
CASSEHVSGNTIYF
TGTGCCAGCAGCGAACACGTCTCTGGAAACACCATATATTTT
>.|TRBV7-2|.|TRBJ1-5
CASSLELGLGQPQHF
TGTGCCAGCAGCTTAGAACTGGGGCTGGGTCAGCCCCAGCATTTT
>.|TRBV24-1|TRBD2|TRBJ2-1
CATSERTSGRARYNEQFF
TGTGCCACCAGTGAGAGGACTAGCGGGAGGGCCAGGTACAATGAGCAGTTCTTC
>.|TRBV5-1|.|TRBJ1-1
CASSPSSSWNTEAFF
TGCGCCAGCAGCCCGTCCTCCTCCTGGAACACTGAAGCTTTCTTT
>few|TRBV11-2|TRBD1|TRBJ1-2
CASSRTGDGYTF
TGTGCCAGCAGTCGAACAGGGGATGGCTACACCTTC
>.|TRBV3-1/TRBV3-2|.|TRBJ1-1
CASSREAGNTEAFF
TGTGCCAGCAGCCGTGAAGCGGGGAACACTGAAGCTTTCTTT
>.|TRBV6-5|.|TRBJ1-3
CASTRTGGGNTIYF
TGTGCCAGCACCCGAACCGGAGGTGGAAACACCATATATTTT
>.|TRBV4-1|TRBD1|TRBJ1-1
CASSQDPEQGANTEAFF
TGCGCCAGCAGCCAAGATCCCGAACAGGGGGCGAACACTGAAGCTTTCTTT
>.|TRBV4-2|TRBD2|TRBJ2-3
CASSQDWTSGGDTQYF
TGTGCCAGCAGCCAAGATTGGACTAGCGGGGGGGATACGCAGTATTTT